The clone carrying this TCR beta chain was detected once. Libraries were prepared by immunoSEQ multiplex PCR; TCRdb keeps only in-frame clonotypes and omits some of them. The sample includes tens of thousands of clones, 75% to 90% of them seen just once. The data stem from a study of blood T cell repertoires in COVID-19. Study-level information: The study drew acute and convalescent COVID-19 samples from the United States, Italy and Spain. T cells, B-cell-depleted T cells, or PBMCs provided the cDNA or gDNA that served as material.

Germline loops: CDR1 MGHDK, CDR2 SYGVNS. The CDR3 consists of 14 residues. The ends were cut back, 3 bases at V and 8 bases at J, with 16 bases in the middle. The specimen was peripheral blood. This chain joins TRBV25-1 and TRBJ2-5, with D uncertain. The source of this sequence is a woman of 80 years or more with COVID-19, enrolled during active disease. In DNA, the CDR3 is TGTGCCAGCAGTGATCCCGTAACCGGTATAACCCAGTACTTC. It yields the protein CASSDPVTGITQYF.